This is a list of T cell receptor beta chains from one sample in a study of human T cells and chemical hapten exposure. Each CDR3 protein is one row after TCRdb ran MiXCR on the RACE reads. The table lists more than 150,000 distinct CDR3 sequences, more than 25% of them singletons. Source: whole blood, taken in connection with sensitization to the hapten diphenylcyclopropenone (DPC). These receptor sequences come from a woman aged 25 to 39 with alopecia areata. Some clones in this sample may be carry-over from other donors' samples. Both conserved end residues are part of each CDR3. Each record gives: V gene, J gene, clone size, D gene, CDR3 DNA, CDR3 protein. The D gene is left open where the match is weak. Expanded clones get a size class; other rows say once, few or many, or leave the size out.

TRBV28,TRBJ1-1,-,TRBD1,TGTGCCAGCACCTCCGCACAGGGGGCGCAGATCAACACTGAAGCTTTCTTT,CASTSAQGAQINTEAFF
TRBV11-3,TRBJ2-3,few,TRBD1,TGTGCCAGCAGCTTAGGATCCGGACAGGGGACAGATACGCAGTATTTT,CASSLGSGQGTDTQYF
TRBV28,TRBJ2-1,-,-,TGTGCCAGCAGTTCAGCAGGGTTCCCGTACAATGAGCAGTTCTTC,CASSSAGFPYNEQFF
TRBV10-3,TRBJ2-3,few,-,TGTGCCATCAGTGGTGGTGGCTACACAGATACGCAGTATTTT,CAISGGGYTDTQYF
TRBV14,TRBJ1-2,-,-,TGTGCCAGCAGCCAAGCCCGGGGTGGATCCTATGGCTACACCTTC,CASSQARGGSYGYTF
TRBV29-1,TRBJ2-3,-,-,TGCAGCGTTGATATAATTGGGAGTCGAGATACGCAGTATTTT,CSVDIIGSRDTQYF
TRBV29-1,TRBJ1-1,few,-,TGCAGCGTCTGTTGTGAAAGAACTGAAGCTTTCTTT,CSVCCERTEAFF
TRBV2,TRBJ2-2,many,-,TGTGCCAGCAGTGATCCGGGGTTTTCCGACTCCGGGGAGCTGTTTTTT,CASSDPGFSDSGELFF
TRBV10-3,TRBJ1-1,-,-,TGTGCCGCAACTCGGTCGGAGGGCGTTTCTGAAGCTTTCTTT,CAATRSEGVSEAFF
TRBV5-1,TRBJ1-4,few,-,TGCGCCAGCAGCTTGGGGAGGCCAACTAATGAAAAACTGTTTTTT,CASSLGRPTNEKLFF